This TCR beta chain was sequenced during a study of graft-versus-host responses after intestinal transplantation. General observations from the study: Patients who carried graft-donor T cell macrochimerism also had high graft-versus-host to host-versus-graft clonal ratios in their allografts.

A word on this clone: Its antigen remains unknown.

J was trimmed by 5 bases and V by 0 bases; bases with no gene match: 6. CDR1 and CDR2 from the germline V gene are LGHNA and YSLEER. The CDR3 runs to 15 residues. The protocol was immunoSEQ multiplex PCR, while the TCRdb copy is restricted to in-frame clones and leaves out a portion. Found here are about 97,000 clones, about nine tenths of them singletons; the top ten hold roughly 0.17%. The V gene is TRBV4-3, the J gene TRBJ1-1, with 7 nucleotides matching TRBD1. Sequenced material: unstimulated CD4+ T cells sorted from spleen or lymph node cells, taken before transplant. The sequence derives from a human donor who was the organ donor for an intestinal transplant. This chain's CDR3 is CASSQDGGRGTEAFF. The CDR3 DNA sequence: TGCGCCAGCAGCCAAGATGGTGGCAGGGGGACTGAAGCTTTCTTT.